The clone carrying this T cell receptor beta chain appeared a few times. Antigen: not known. These data belong to a study of blood T cells in healthy people across ages. General study points: Naive CD4+ cells and diversity were both higher in long-lived donors than in aged donors. Per million T cells, TCR beta diversity dropped about linearly as age rose. Possibly confounding the expanded clonotype changes was the fact that donor CMV status was unknown.

A sample-barcoded 5' primer and a J-beta primer mix were used in a second PCR of about 7 to 12 cycles. TCRdb fed the 5' RACE reads into MiXCR, producing one record per CDR3 protein. The repertoire holds around 820,000 distinct CDR3 sequences, with around 25% as singletons. Trimming took off 3 bases at V and 1 base at J, with 19 bases between the two ends. The CDR3 extends over 17 amino acids. The germline CDR1 and CDR2 sequences are SGHRS and YFSETQ. The same data also contributed to another study, on T cells of mothers and their children. As that report states: The data showed no persistent microchimeric T cell clones.

The sequence was obtained from a boy under 18 in good health. J is TRBJ2-5 and V is TRBV5-1; D not certain. Sequences were obtained from blood. The CDR3 DNA reads as TGCGCCAGCAGCTCATACCCAGATTACGCCATCCAAGAGACCCAGTACTTC. Translation gives CASSSYPDYAIQETQYF.